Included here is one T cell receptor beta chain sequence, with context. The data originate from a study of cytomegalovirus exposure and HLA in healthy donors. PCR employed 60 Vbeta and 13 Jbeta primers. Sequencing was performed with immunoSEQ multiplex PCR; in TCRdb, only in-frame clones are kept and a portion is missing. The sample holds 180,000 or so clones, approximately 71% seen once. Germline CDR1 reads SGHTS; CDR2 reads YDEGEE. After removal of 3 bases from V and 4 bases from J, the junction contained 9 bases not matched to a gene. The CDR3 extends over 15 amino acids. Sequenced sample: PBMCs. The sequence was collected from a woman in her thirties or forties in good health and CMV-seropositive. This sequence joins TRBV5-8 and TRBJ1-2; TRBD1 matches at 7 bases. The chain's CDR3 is CASSSALRGLYGYTF. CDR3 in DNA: TGTGCCAGCAGCTCCGCCTTAAGGGGGCTCTATGGCTACACCTTC.